This T cell receptor (beta chain) is from a study of T cell changes during pregnancy in multiple sclerosis. This clone occurred once. The V and J ends lost 2 bases and 0 bases respectively, with 10 bases between them. This CDR3 comprises 15 residues. CDR1 SGHKS and CDR2 YYEKEE come from the germline V gene (reference sequence). Data came from immunoSEQ multiplex PCR; TCRdb stores just in-frame clones and leaves some out. This table has around 36,000 clones, just over 90% appearing once. The clonotype was recovered from a female donor with multiple sclerosis, enrolled in a pregnancy study. This specimen was peripheral blood, taken before pregnancy. The rearrangement joins TRBV5-5 to TRBJ2-3; D might be TRBD2 (5 bases). The CDR3 region is CASSLAVPSTDTQYF. In nucleotides, the CDR3 is TGTGCCAGCAGCTTAGCGGTGCCTAGCACAGATACGCAGTATTTT.